These 14 T cell receptor beta chains share one sample of origin, sequenced in a study of T cells after yellow fever vaccination. TCRdb re-called the 5' RACE reads with MiXCR, one entry per CDR3 protein. The sample has some 560,000 distinct CDR3 sequences, around 16% seen once. Sequenced material: PBMCs, taken 5 to 6 days after the first yellow fever vaccination. The receptors originated from a man in his late teens or twenties who received the YFV17D yellow fever vaccine.

This clonotype was seen more than once but under ten times. J is TRBJ2-1 and V is TRBV6-1; possibly TRBD1 for D (8 bases). Germline V gene sequence: CDR1 MNHNS, CDR2 SASEGT. V shed 6 bases and J shed 2 bases, with 17 bases lying between them. The CDR3 contains 16 residues. CDR3 loop: CASRKQGAGAYNEQFF. DNA of the CDR3: TGTGCCAGCAGAAAGCAGGGGGCGGGGGCCTACAATGAGCAGTTCTTC.

The chain joins TRBV9 to TRBJ1-2; 7 bases align to TRBD1. CDR3 length equals 15 residues. In germline, CDR1 is SGDLS, CDR2 YYNGEE. V shed 2 bases and J 2 bases; nucleotides not matched to a gene: 6. CDR3 bases: TGTGCCAGCAGCGTGACCGGGACAGACAACTATGGCTACACCTTC. This gives the protein CASSVTGTDNYGYTF.

This clonotype was seen repeatedly, ten times or more. This chain links TRBV15 with TRBJ1-3; D remains ambiguous. CDR3 length: 14 residues. The V gene lost 5 bases and the J gene lost 0 bases, with 8 bases spanning the gap. Germline V gene sequence: CDR1 LNHNV, CDR2 YYDKDF (reference sequence). The CDR3 bases are TGTGCCACCAGCGGACCGGGCTCTGGAAACACCATATATTTT. It yields the protein CATSGPGSGNTIYF.

This chain joins TRBV12-3 or TRBV12-4 and TRBJ2-7; 7 positions match TRBD1. V was clipped by 3 bases and J by 0 bases; unmatched bases: 2. CDR3 length: 14 residues. The DNA of the CDR3 is TGTGCCAGCAGTTTGGACAGGCGCTCCTACGAGCAGTACTTC. It is translated as CASSLDRRSYEQYF.

This clonotype was found many times. The chain employs TRBV20-1 and TRBJ2-3; no clear D. Germline V gives CDR1 DFQATT, CDR2 SNEGSKA (reference sequence). Trimming removed 6 bases at V and 6 bases at J, with 10 bases between. CDR3 length: 11 residues. CDR3 residues: CSAPLGDTQYF. The CDR3 DNA reads TGCAGTGCGCCCCTTGGGGATACGCAGTATTTT.

V and J are TRBV30 and TRBJ2-3; D not resolved. Germline CDR1 GTSNPN, CDR2 SVGIG (reference sequence). The length of the CDR3 is 12 residues. Trimming removed 0 bases at V and 9 bases at J, with 10 bases between. CDR3 sequence reads: CAWSVTLRTQYF. CDR3 DNA sequence: TGTGCCTGGAGTGTTACACTGCGGACGCAGTATTTT.

This clonotype appeared many times. The genes are TRBV12-3 or TRBV12-4 and TRBJ2-7; D gene unclear. V was cut by 5 bases and J by 3 bases, with 8 bases left in between. This CDR3 has 12 amino acids. CDR3 sequence (DNA): TGTGCCAGCAGTCTAGGATTCTACGAGCAGTACTTC. Residues: CASSLGFYEQYF.

The chain employs TRBV4-2 and TRBJ1-2, with D perhaps matching TRBD1 (6 bases). CDR3 length: 13 amino acids. Trimming shortened V by 2 bases and J by 8 bases, and 12 bases separated the two germline ends. Germline CDR1 and CDR2: LGHNA and YNFKEQ. The CDR3 nucleotides read TGTGCCAGCAGCCAACCAGGGGCATGGGGCTACACCTTC. Its translation: CASSQPGAWGYTF.

V and J are TRBV20-1 and TRBJ2-7; maybe TRBD1 (6 bases). Germline lookup yields CDR1 DFQATT and CDR2 SNEGSKA (reference sequence). The CDR3 extends over 13 amino acids. V was clipped by 0 bases and J by 4 bases, with 10 bases between them. This chain's CDR3 is CSAREAGDYEQYV. The CDR3, as DNA: TGCAGTGCTAGAGAGGCAGGGGATTACGAGCAGTACGTC.

The chain carries TRBV7-2 and TRBJ2-5; perhaps D is TRBD1 or TRBD2 (5 bases each). CDR1 and CDR2 from the germline V gene are SGHTA and FQGNSA. This CDR3 has 13 amino acids. V lost 4 bases and J lost 4, with 10 bases in between. The CDR3 coding sequence is TGTGCCAGCAGCTCCACTAGGGGAGAGACCCAGTACTTC. Amino acids: CASSSTRGETQYF. Variable domain in full (rest from reference TRBV7-2 and TRBJ2-5): GAGVSQSPSNKVTEKGKDVELRCDPISGHTALYWYRQSLGQGLEFLIYFQGNSAPDKSGLPSDRFSAERTGGSVSTLTIQRTQQEDSAVYLCASSSTRGETQYFGPGTRLLVL.

The chain has TRBV7-2 and TRBJ2-1; either TRBD1 or TRBD2 may fit D (5 bases each). There are 17 residues in the CDR3. Germline V gene sequence: CDR1 SGHTA, CDR2 FQGNSA. V lost 0 bases and J lost 0, with 12 bases in between. The CDR3 here is CASSLAGPTSSYNEQFF. CDR3 coding DNA: TGTGCCAGCAGCTTAGCGGGACCGACGAGCTCCTACAATGAGCAGTTCTTC.

The chain carries TRBV4-2 and TRBJ1-6; D remains unclear. The V and J ends lost 1 base and 0 bases respectively, with 4 bases between them. Germline assignment: CDR1 LGHNA and CDR2 YNFKEQ. This CDR3 region has 15 residues. In DNA form, the CDR3 reads TGTGCCAGCAGCCAAGGGGGCTCCTATAATTCACCCCTCCACTTT. It yields the protein CASSQGGSYNSPLHF.

The chain employs TRBV18 and TRBJ2-7; 7 bases are shared with TRBD1. Germline values: CDR1 KGHSH, CDR2 LQKENI. CDR3 length: 13 amino acids. The V and J ends lost 3 bases and 4 bases, in that order; junction bases with no gene match: 3. Here the CDR3 DNA reads TGTGCCAGCTCACCTCGGGACAGATACGAGCAGTACGTC. It translates to CASSPRDRYEQYV.

Written as DNA, the CDR3 is TGTGCCAGCAGTAAGGGAGCGACAGTTTGGGCGGAGACCCAGTACTTC. Translating it yields CASSKGATVWAETQYF. The chain is built from TRBV28 and TRBJ2-5; D tentatively fits TRBD1 or TRBD2 (5 bases each). Trimming pared 5 bases from V and 5 bases from J, leaving 21 bases between. Germline V gene data show CDR1 as MDHEN and CDR2 as SYDVKM. There are 16 residues in the CDR3.